This TCR beta chain was sequenced for a study of vaccination effects on CD4 cells after COVID-19. Study context: Each person got two doses of an mRNA SARS-CoV-2 vaccine, BNT162b2 or mRNA-1273. Sample collection from two convalescent patients occurred 16 days and one week before vaccination. Study-level findings and limits: Early timepoints after infection were absent, and convalescent patients were few in the study.

Measured with immunoSEQ multiplex PCR; TCRdb has only the in-frame clones, and not every one. The sample lists approximately 45,000 clones; approximately 80% were seen once. To note about this clone: Antigen unknown.

Germline V gene sequence: CDR1 WSHSY, CDR2 SAAADI. V lost 3 bases, J lost 3 bases, and 17 bases lay in between. This CDR3 is built from 16 residues. Culture proceeded for under twelve days, and CD4+ T cells were then isolated. On days 3 and 7, fresh IL-2 medium replaced half the medium. This sequence joins TRBV10-2 and TRBJ2-5; D is ambiguous. The sequencing used CD4+ T cells from PBMCs cultured without peptide, collected before COVID-19 vaccination. This TCR was recovered from a human donor who had a prior SARS-CoV-2 infection. CDR3 amino acids: CASSDLGGSTEETQYF. DNA of the CDR3: TGCGCCAGCAGTGACCTAGGTGGATCTACCGAAGAGACCCAGTACTTC.